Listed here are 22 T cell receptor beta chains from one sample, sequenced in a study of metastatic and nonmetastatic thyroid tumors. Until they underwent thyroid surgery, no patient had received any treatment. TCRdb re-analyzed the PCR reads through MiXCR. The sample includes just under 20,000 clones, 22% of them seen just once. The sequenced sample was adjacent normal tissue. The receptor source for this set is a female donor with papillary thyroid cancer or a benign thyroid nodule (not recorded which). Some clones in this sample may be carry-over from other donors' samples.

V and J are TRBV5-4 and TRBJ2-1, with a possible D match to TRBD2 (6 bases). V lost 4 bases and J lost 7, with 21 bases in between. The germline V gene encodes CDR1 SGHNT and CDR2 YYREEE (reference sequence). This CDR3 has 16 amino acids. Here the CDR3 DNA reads TGTGCCAGCAGCACCCAGCGGGCTACCAACCTAAATGAGCAGTTCTTC. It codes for CASSTQRATNLNEQFF.

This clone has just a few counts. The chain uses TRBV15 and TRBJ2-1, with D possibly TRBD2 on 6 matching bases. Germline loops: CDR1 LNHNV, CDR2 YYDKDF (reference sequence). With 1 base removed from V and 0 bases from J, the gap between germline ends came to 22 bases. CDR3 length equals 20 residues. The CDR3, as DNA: TGTGCCACCAGCAGAGGGAAATCCATCTGGGACTCTTACTCCTACAATGAGCAGTTCTTC. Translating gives CATSRGKSIWDSYSYNEQFF.

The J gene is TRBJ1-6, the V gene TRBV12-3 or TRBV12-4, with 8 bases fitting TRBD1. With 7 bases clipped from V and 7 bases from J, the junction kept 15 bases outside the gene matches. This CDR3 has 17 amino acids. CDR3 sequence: CASTKGQDWASNSPLHF. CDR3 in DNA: TGTGCCAGCACTAAGGGACAGGACTGGGCTTCCAATTCACCCCTCCACTTT.

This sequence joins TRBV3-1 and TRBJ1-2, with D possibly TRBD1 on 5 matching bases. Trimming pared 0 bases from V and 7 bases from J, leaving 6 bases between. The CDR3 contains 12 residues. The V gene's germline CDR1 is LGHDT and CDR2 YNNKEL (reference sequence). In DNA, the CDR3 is TGTGCCAGCAGCCAAGACAGGGCTGGCTACACCTTC. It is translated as CASSQDRAGYTF.

The CDR3 coding sequence is TGCGCCAGCAGCCCGGGACTAGGCCCGCTGGAGACGCAGTATTTT. This translates into CASSPGLGPLETQYF. The chain is built from TRBV4-1 and TRBJ2-3; 8 nucleotides agree with TRBD2. V dropped 4 bases and J dropped 9; count of bases not matched to a gene: 12. CDR1 is MGHRA and CDR2 is YSYEKL in the germline V gene. The CDR3 loop spans 15 amino acids.

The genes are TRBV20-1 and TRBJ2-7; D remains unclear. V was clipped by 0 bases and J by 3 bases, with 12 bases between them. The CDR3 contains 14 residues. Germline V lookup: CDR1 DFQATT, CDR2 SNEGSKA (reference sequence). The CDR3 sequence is CSARDGAALYEQYF. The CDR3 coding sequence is TGCAGTGCTAGAGATGGTGCGGCACTCTACGAGCAGTACTTC.

The CDR3, as DNA: TGTGCCAGCTGCCTCGGGTGGCCGTTCGAGGACGAGCAGTACGTC. Protein product: CASCLGWPFEDEQYV. The chain couples TRBV6-1 to TRBJ2-7; D uncertain. This CDR3 is 15 amino acids long. Germline V gene sequence: CDR1 MNHNS, CDR2 SASEGT. The V and J ends lost 8 bases and 5 bases respectively, with 22 bases between them.

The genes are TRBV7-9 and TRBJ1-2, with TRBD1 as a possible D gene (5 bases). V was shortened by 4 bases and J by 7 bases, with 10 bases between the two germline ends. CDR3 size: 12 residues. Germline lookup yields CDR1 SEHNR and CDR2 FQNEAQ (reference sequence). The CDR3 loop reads CASSSTRGGYTF. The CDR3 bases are TGTGCCAGCAGCTCTACAAGGGGTGGCTACACCTTC.

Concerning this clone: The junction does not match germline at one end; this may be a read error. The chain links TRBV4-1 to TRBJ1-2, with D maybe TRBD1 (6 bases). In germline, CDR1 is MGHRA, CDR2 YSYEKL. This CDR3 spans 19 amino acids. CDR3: CASRDLTRFLDSANYCYTF. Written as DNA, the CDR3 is TGCGCCAGCAGGGATCTTACTCGATTCCTGGACAGTGCCAACTATTGCTACACCTTC.

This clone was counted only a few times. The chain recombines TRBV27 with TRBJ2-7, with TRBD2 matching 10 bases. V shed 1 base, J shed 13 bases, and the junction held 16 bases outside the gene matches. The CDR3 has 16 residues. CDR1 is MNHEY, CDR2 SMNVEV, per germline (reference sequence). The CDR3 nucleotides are TGTGCCAGCAGTTTATTTGGGACTAGCGAGGTGGCCACCCCTTACTTC. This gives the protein CASSLFGTSEVATPYF.

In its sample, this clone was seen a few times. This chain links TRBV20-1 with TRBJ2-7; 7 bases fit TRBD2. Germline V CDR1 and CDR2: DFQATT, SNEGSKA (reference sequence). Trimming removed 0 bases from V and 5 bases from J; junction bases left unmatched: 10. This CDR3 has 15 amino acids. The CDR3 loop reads CSARDFMAGRNEQYF. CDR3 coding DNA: TGCAGTGCTAGAGACTTTATGGCCGGGAGGAACGAGCAGTACTTC.

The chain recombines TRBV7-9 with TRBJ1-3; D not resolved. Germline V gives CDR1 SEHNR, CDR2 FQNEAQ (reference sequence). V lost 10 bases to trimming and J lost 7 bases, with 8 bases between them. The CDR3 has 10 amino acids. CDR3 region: CATSKNTIYF. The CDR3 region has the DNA TGTGCCACCTCAAAGAACACCATATATTTT.

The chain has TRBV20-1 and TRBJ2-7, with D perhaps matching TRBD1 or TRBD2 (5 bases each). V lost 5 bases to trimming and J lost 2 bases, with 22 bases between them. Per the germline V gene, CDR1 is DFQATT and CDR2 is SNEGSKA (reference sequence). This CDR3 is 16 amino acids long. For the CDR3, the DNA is TGCAGTGCTTACCCCACCGCCGGGACGGATACCTACGAGCAGTACTTC. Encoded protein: CSAYPTAGTDTYEQYF.

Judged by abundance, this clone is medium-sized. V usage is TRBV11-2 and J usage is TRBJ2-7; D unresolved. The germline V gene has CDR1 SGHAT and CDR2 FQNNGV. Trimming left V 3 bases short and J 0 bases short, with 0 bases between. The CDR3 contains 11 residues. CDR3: CASSFSYEQYF. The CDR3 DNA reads TGTGCCAGCAGCTTCTCCTACGAGCAGTACTTC.

The CDR3: CASSSLGTDTQYF. DNA of the CDR3: TGTGCCAGCAGCTCACTAGGCACAGATACGCAGTATTTT. The chain employs TRBV7-8 and TRBJ2-3, with D possibly matching TRBD2 (5 bases). CDR3 length: 13 residues. Germline CDR1 reads SGHVS; CDR2 reads FQNEAQ. The ends were cut back, 4 bases at V and 1 base at J, with 6 bases in the middle.

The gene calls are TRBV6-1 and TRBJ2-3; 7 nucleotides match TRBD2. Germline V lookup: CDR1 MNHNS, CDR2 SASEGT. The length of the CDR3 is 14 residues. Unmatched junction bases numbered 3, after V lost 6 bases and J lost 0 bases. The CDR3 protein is CASRRTRSTDTQYF. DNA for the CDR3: TGTGCCAGCAGACGGACTAGAAGCACAGATACGCAGTATTTT.

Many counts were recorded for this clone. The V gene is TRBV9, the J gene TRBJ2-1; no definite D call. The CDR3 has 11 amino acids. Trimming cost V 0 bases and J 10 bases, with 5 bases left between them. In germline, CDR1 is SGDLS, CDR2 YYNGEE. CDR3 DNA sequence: TGTGCCAGCAGCGTAGATGACGAGCAGTTCTTC. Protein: CASSVDDEQFF.

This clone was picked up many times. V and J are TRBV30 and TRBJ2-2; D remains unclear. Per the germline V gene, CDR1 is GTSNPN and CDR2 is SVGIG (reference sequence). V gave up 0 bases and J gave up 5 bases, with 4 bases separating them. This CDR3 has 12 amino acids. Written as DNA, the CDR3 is TGTGCCTGGAGTGTACGGACCGGGGAGCTGTTTTTT. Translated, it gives CAWSVRTGELFF.

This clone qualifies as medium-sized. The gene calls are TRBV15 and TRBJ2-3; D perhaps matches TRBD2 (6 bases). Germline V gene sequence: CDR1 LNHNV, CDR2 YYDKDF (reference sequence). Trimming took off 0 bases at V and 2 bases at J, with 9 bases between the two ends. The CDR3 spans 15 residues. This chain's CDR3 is CATSRERDFTDTQYF. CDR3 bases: TGTGCCACCAGCAGAGAGCGGGACTTCACAGATACGCAGTATTTT.

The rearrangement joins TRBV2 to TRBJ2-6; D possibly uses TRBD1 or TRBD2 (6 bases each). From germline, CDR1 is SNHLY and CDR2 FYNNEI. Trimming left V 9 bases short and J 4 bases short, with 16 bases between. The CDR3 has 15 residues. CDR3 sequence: CASGPGATGANVLTF. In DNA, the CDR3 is TGTGCCAGTGGTCCGGGGGCTACGGGGGCCAACGTCCTGACTTTC.

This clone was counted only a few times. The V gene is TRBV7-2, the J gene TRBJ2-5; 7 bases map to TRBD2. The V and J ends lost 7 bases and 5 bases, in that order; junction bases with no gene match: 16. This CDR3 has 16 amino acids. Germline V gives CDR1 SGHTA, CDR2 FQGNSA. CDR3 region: CASTPGGSGWGETQYF. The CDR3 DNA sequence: TGTGCCAGCACTCCGGGAGGTAGCGGGTGGGGGGAGACCCAGTACTTC.

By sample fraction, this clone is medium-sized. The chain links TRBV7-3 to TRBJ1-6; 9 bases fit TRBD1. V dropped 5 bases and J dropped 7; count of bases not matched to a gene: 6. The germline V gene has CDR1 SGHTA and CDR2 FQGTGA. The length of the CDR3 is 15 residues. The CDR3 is CASSPLDRGNSPLHF. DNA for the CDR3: TGTGCCAGCAGCCCACTGGACAGGGGAAATTCACCCCTCCACTTT.